The clone carrying this TCR beta chain was counted many times. One entry per CDR3 protein results from TCRdb running MiXCR on the 5' RACE reads. The sample consists of roughly 43,000 distinct CDR3 sequences, around 23% of them appearing once. The sample originates from a study of early T cells in non-severe SARS-CoV-2 infection. Sequencing was performed on whole blood, taken at baseline. The TCR was taken from an adult who was a healthcare worker with PCR-confirmed SARS-CoV-2 infection or an uninfected control (not recorded which).

CDR3 sequence (DNA): TGTGCCAGCAGCTTGACCGTTGCTGAAGCTTTCTTT. Protein sequence: CASSLTVAEAFF. The chain combines TRBV7-2 with TRBJ1-1; D is ambiguous. Per germline, CDR1 SGHTA and CDR2 FQGNSA. CDR3 size: 12 residues. Trimming left V 3 bases short and J 6 bases short, with 8 bases between.